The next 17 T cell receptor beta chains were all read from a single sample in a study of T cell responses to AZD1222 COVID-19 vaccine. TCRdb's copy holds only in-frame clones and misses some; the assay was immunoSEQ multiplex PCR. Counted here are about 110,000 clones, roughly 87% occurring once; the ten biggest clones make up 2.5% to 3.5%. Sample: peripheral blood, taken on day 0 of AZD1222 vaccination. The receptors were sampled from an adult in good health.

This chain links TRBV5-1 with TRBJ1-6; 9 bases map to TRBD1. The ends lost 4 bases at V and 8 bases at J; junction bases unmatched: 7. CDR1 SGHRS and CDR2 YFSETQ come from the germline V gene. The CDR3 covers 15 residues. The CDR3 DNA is TGCGCCAGCAGCCTTAGGACAGGGGAAGATTCACCCCTCCACTTT. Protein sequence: CASSLRTGEDSPLHF.

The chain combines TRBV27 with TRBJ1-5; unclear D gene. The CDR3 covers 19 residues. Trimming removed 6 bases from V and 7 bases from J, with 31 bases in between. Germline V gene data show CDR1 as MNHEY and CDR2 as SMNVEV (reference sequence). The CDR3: CASSLYLTRGGKGRQPQHF. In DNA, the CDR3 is TGTGCCAGCAGCCTTTATCTTACCCGGGGAGGGAAGGGCAGACAGCCCCAGCATTTT.

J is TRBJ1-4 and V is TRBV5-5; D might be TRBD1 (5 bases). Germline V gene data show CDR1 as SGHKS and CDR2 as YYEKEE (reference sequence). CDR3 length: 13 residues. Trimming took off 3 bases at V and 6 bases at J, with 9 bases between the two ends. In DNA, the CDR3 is TGTGCCAGCAGCTACGGGGGAGATGAAAAACTGTTTTTT. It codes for CASSYGGDEKLFF. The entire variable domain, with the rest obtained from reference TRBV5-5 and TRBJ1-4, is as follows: DAGVTQSPTHLIKTRGQQVTLRCSPISGHKSVSWYQQVLGQGPQFIFQYYEKEERGRGNFPDRFSARQFPNYSSELNVNALLLGDSALYLCASSYGGDEKLFFGSGTQLSVL.

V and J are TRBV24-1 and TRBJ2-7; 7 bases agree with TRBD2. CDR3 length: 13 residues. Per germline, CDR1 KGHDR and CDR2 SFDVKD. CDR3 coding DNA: TGTGTCCGGAATGCCCTAGCGGTGTACGAGCAGTACTTC. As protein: CVRNALAVYEQYF.

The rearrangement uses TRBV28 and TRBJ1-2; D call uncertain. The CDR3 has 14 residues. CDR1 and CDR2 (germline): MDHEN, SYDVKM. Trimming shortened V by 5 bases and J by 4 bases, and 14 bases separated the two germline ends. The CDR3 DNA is TGTGCCAGCAGTCCCCCGACGGGTTCCTATGGCTACACCTTC. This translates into CASSPPTGSYGYTF.

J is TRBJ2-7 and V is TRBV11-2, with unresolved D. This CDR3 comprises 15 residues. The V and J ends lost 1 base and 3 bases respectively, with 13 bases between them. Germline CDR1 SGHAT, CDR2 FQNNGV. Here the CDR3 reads CASSLAGVPFYEQYF. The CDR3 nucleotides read TGTGCCAGCAGCTTAGCAGGAGTCCCATTCTACGAGCAGTACTTC.

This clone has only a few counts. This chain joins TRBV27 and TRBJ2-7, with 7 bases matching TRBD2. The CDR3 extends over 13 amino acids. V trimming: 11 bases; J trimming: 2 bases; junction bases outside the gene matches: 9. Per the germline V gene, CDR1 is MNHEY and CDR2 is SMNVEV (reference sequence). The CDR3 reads CAASGGPTYEQYF. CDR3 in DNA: TGTGCCGCGTCGGGGGGACCCACCTACGAGCAGTACTTC.

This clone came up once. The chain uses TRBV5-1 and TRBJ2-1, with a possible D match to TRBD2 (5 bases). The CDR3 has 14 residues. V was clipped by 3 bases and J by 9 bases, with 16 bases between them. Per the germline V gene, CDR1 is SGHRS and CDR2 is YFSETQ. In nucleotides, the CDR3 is TGCGCCAGCAGCTCAAACCCTTTACGGGGTGAGCAGTTCTTC. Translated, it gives CASSSNPLRGEQFF.

The CDR3 loop is CASSTVQEGYTF. CDR3 bases: TGTGCCAGCAGCACCGTTCAGGAGGGCTACACCTTC. The chain employs TRBV6-6 and TRBJ1-2; D not resolved. The length of the CDR3 is 12 residues. Germline V CDR1 and CDR2: MNHNY, SVGAGI (reference sequence). The V end lost 6 bases, the J end lost 8 bases, and 13 bases lay between the germline ends.

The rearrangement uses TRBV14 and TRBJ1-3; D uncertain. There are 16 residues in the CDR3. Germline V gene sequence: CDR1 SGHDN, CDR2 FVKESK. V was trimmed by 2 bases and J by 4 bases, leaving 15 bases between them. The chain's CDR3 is CASSQLYPGFGNTIYF. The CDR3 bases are TGTGCCAGCAGCCAACTTTATCCGGGATTCGGAAACACCATATATTTT.

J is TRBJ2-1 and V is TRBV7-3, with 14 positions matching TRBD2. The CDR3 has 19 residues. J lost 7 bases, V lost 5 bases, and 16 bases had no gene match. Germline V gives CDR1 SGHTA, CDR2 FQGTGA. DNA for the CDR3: TGTGCCAGCAGCCACAATCCCTCGGGACTAGCGGGGGTCGGAAATGAGCAGTTCTTC. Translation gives CASSHNPSGLAGVGNEQFF.

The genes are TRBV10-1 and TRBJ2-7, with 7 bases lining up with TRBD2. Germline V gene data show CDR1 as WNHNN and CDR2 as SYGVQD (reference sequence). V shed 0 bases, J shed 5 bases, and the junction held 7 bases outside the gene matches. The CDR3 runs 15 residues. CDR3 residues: CASSESAGVVNEQYF. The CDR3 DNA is TGCGCCAGCAGTGAGTCCGCGGGAGTAGTCAACGAGCAGTACTTC.

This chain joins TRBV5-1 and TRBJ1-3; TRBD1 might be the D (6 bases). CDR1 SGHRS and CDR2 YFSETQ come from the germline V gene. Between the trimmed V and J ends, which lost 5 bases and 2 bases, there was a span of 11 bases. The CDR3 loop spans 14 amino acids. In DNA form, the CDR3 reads TGCGCCAGCAGAGGAGGGGGTCCTGGAAACACCATATATTTT. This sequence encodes CASRGGGPGNTIYF.

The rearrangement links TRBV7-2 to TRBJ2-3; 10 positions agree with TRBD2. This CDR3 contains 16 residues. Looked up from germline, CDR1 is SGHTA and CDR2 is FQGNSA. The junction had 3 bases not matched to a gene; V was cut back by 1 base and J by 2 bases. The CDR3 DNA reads TGTGCCAGCAGCTTAGGTAGCGGGGGGACCACAGATACGCAGTATTTT. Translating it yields CASSLGSGGTTDTQYF.

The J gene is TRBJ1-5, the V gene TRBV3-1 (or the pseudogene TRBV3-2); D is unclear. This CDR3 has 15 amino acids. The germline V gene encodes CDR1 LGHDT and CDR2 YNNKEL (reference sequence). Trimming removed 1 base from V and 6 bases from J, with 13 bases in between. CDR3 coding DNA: TGTGCCAGCAGCCAAGGCCGGGGAGCGGTTCAGCCCCAGCATTTT. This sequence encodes CASSQGRGAVQPQHF.

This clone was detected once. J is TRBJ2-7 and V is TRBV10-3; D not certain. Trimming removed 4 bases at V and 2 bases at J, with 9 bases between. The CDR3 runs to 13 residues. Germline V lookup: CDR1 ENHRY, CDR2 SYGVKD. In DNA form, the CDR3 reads TGTGCCATCAGTGTGGACGAAGCCTACGAGCAGTACTTC. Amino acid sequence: CAISVDEAYEQYF.

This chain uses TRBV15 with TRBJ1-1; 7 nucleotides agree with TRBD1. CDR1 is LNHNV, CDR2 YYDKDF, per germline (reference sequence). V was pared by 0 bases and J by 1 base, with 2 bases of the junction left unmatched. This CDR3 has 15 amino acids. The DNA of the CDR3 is TGTGCCACCAGCAGAGATGCAGGGGGGAACACTGAAGCTTTCTTT. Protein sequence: CATSRDAGGNTEAFF.